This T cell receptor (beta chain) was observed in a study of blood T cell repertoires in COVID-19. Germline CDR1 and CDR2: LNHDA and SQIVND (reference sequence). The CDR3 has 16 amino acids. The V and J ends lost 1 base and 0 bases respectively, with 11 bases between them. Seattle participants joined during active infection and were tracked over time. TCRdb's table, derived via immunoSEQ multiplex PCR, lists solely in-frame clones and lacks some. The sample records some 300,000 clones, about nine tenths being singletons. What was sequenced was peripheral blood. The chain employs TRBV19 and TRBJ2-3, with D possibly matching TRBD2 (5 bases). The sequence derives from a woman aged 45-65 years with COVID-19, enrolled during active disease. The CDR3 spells CASSIALDSSTDTQYF. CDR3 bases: TGTGCCAGTAGTATAGCCCTGGACTCTAGCACAGATACGCAGTATTTT.